This TCR beta chain was sequenced during a study of shared clonotypes between healthy human individuals (dated by TCRdb to about 2020). Turning to the overall study: The cohort comprised two women and three men aged 18 to 49 years. For each donor, CD4 naive and CD4 memory were each given three plates, CD8 naive was given two plates, and CD8 memory was given one plate. To increase sequencing depth and limit assay-specific biases, different laboratories used diverse techniques to prepare libraries and sequence TCR repertoires. Between about 0.94 and 8.9 billion PBMCs per donor were obtained by leukapheresis. To estimate repertoire size and how much clonotype sharing occurs between individuals, the study deeply sequenced the blood TCR repertoires of about 5 healthy adults. General conclusions and limits of the study: Estimated clonotype richness was generally larger for naive than for memory subsets. Pairwise subsampling led to the expectation that sequencing depth would affect the degree of clonotype sharing among donors. Sampling was restricted to blood, and TCR repertoires in tissue are likely to differ from TCR repertoires in blood. The small number of donors limited the genetic and exposure-history diversity represented. Compared with non-shared clonotypes, clonotypes shared by all four sorted-subset donors had higher generation probabilities. Rarefaction of sorted-subset datasets indicated incomplete sequencing despite the large sequencing depth. Sharing across a few donors was observed for about 5% of naive CD4, over 3% of naive CD8, 2% to 2.5% of memory CD4, and around 0.4% of memory CD8 clonotypes.

Worth noting for this clone: Its antigen is unknown. Per-base quality was not reported, and no clone a single base away is much larger than it.

Donors were healthy HIV-negative adults with no recently reported acute infections or vaccinations. Every donor was a Caucasian adult residing in Nashville, Tennessee, USA. CD4+ T cells were enriched by magnetic negative selection; naive cells were then positively selected on CD45RA, and the negative fraction formed the memory subset. After blood collection by leukapheresis, PBMCs were isolated using Ficoll-Histopaque density gradient centrifugation and then cryopreserved in the vapor phase of liquid nitrogen. Analytical flow cytometry was used to check the purity and quantity of each magnetically sorted T cell population. From each sorted fraction, genomic DNA was isolated and quantified by UV absorbance on a Nanodrop 2000c. Using the deep immunoSEQ assay, TCR CDR3 regions were amplified from genomic DNA by multiplex PCR. For each cell subset, the extracted genomic DNA was distributed evenly across all wells of several immunoSEQ 96-well plates, and each plate served as one replicate. For sorted subsets, approximately 190 ng of genomic DNA, equivalent to roughly 30,000 T cell genomes, went into each replicate PCR. Purified libraries were measured with a Qubit 3.0 fluorometer, size-checked on a Bioanalyzer 2100, and measured again with the KAPA Library Quantification kit. A separate single-read 150-cycle Illumina NextSeq 550 flow cell was used to sequence each immunoSEQ 96-well plate. From the authors' description of their analysis: Because only junctional sequences without quality scores were contained in the immunoSEQ output, filtering matching that applied to full-length reads could not be performed. Sequences were annotated with PyIR, a Python wrapper for IgBLAST v1.9, using IMGT germline references to assign V/J genes and CDR3. Any read was removed if the V/J assignment was weak (E-value above 1e-6), the CDR3 was missing, or the read contained stop codons, out-of-frame junctions, or ambiguous translated residues. V3J clonotypes were defined as sequences sharing an identical inferred V gene, J gene, and CDR3 amino acid sequence. Percentage overlap between repertoires was calculated by dividing the number of shared unique clonotypes by the size of the smaller repertoire. Richness of each repertoire was evaluated using RTK rarefaction, the Chao1 estimator, and Recon v2.1 estimates of unobserved clonotypes. Generation probabilities for all TCRbeta clonotypes obtained by the gDNA method from a few donors were computed using OLGA. TCRdb took over this immuneACCESS table, retaining in-frame rearrangements with V and J assigned. Such tables are incomplete; in checked studies, under half of the missing clones stem from an unresolved V gene, and the remainder is unexplained. V and J calls and clone size are given by that table; D and trimming were obtained from the DNA. Here the sample has 2 million to 2.5 million clones; 90% to 95% occur a single time. The ten top clones hold around 0.13% of the sample.

Its CDR3 holds 14 amino acids, cysteine through phenylalanine. The only DNA kept is the CDR3, 42 bases in frame from the first base. Taken from the germline V gene, the CDR1 and CDR2 loops are SGHTA and FQGNSA. V is cut by 5 bases and J by 4 bases, and the space between the germline ends is 12 bases. This sequence was found in a young man in good health. Sequencing was done on a sample of naive CD4+ T cells sorted from blood. The sample's cell subset or site label is to be understood as: CD45RA+ positively selected. The chain couples TRBV7-2 to TRBJ2-1; the D segment might be TRBD1 or TRBD2, since each matches 6 bases. This receptor has the CDR3 CASSQGGIYNEQFF. The sequence in DNA is TGTGCCAGCAGCCAAGGGGGGATATACAATGAGCAGTTCTTC.